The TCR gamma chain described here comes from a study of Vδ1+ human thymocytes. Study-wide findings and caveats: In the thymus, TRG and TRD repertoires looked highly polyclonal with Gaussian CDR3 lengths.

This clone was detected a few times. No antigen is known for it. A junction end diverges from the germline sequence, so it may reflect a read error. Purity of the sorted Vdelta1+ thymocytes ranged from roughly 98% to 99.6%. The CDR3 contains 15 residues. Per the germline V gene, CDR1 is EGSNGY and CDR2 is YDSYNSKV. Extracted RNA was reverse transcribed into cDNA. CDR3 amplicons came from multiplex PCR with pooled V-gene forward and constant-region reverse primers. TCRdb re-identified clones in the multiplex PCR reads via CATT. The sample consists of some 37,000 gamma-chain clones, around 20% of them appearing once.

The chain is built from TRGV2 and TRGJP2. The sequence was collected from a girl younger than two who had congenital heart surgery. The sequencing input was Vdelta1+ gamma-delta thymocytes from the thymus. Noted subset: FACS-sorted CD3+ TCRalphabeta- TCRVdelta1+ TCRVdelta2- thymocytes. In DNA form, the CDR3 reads TGTGCCACCTGGGACGGGCCGGGGAGTGATTGGATCAATACGTTT. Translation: CATWDGPGSDWINTF.